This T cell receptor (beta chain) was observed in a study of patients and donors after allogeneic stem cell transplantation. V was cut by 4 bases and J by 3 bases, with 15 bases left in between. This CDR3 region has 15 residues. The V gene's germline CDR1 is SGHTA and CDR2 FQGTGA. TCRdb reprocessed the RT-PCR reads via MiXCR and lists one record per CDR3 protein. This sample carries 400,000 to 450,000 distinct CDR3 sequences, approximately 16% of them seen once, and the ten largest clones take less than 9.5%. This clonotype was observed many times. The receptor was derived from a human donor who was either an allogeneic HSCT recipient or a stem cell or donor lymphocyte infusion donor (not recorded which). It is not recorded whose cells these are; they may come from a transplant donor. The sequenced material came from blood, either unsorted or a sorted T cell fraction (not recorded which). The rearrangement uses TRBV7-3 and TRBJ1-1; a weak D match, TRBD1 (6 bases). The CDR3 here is CASSWGAGADTEAFF. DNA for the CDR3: TGTGCCAGCAGCTGGGGGGCAGGGGCCGACACTGAAGCTTTCTTT.